What follows is one T cell receptor beta chain and its context. What this receptor recognizes is not known. One base away there is no much larger clone; base qualities are not given. TCRbeta libraries were sequenced on an Illumina MiSeq, and an average of roughly 41,000 productive templates per sample was obtained. Using multiplex PCR amplification, the immunoSEQ assay generated the TCRbeta CDR3 libraries. Concerning the study's data processing: Repertoire diversity was calculated as previously defined, and values close to 0 indicated extremely monoclonal samples. The table comes from immuneACCESS by way of TCRdb, which keeps in-frame sequences with V and J called. Part of the clones is missing from these tables; in studies checked, under half for an unresolved V gene and the rest for unknown reasons. For V, J and clone size, that table is used; D and trimming come from the DNA. The sample yields 10,000 to 15,000 clones; more than 90% were counted once. The top ten clonotypes cover approximately 35% of the sample.

The data derive from a study of STAT3 mutations in large granular lymphocyte leukemia (dated by TCRdb to the late 2010s). At the level of the whole study: In roughly half of the longitudinally sequenced T-LGLL patients, canonical activating STAT3 mutations were detected. From an initial cohort of 200 to 250 LGL patients, 15 to 20 representative T-LGLL cases were selected for longitudinal TCRbeta and STAT3 sequencing. Over half of the T-LGLL patients were given one or more immunosuppressive therapy regimens, and over 30% of the treated patients had a hematologic response. As controls, the study also included longitudinal sequencing of a couple of patients with natural killer LGL leukemia. On average, sequencing was done at around 4 time points per patient, with the number of samplings ranging from 2 to 8. Serial deep sequencing of TCRbeta CDR3 and STAT3 was performed in patients with T-cell large granular lymphocyte leukemia to reconstruct clonal hierarchy and dynamics.

The V and J ends are trimmed by 7 bases and 3 bases, leaving 16 bases between them. The germline V gene yields MNHEY for CDR1 and SVGAGI for CDR2. The CDR3 numbers 14 residues from cysteine through phenylalanine. Kept here is only the CDR3 DNA, which spans 42 bases and is read in frame from base 1. DNA was extracted from blood mononuclear cells, and the same DNA was used for both TCR and STAT3 sequencing. Study-wide conclusions, independent of this receptor: Dominant TCR clone burden was found to exceed STAT3 mutant burden in several patients, suggesting that STAT3 mutation arose secondarily within a pre-expanded clone. Variable intervals between samplings and differing treatment regimens complicated linking therapy response to changes in TCR clonal burden. Because codominant clonotypes persisted in some patients, a small but highly pathogenic clone may have been missed. At least one immunodominant TCRbeta clonotype was identified in every T-LGLL patient, and multiple immunodominant subclonotypes were identified in about half of the T-LGLL patients. Because no samples were available when a clone first appeared, clonal expansion was inferred from samplings taken at other points. TCR clonotype switching after therapy was observed in 6 of 18 patients, and all newly emerging clones were found to be STAT3 wild type.

The sequenced sample consisted of peripheral blood mononuclear cells. The receptor was derived from a man aged 35 to 55 with T-cell large granular lymphocyte leukemia. Some clones in this sample may be carry-over from other donors' samples. The age is the age at diagnosis. The sequence is built from TRBV6-5 and TRBJ2-7, with the D segment identity uncertain. The sequenced DNA is TGTGCCAGCACTAAACGAAAGGGAAACTACGAGCAGTACTTC. Its protein product is CASTKRKGNYEQYF.